Presented here are 19 T cell receptor beta chains from one specimen sequenced in a study of cytomegalovirus exposure and HLA in healthy donors. With 60 Vbeta and 13 Jbeta primers, the PCR was carried out. The data were produced by immunoSEQ multiplex PCR, yet TCRdb's version contains in-frame clones alone and is incomplete. The table lists 49,000 or so clones. The sequencing sample was made of PBMCs. The receptors here all came from a man aged 40-49 years in good health and CMV-seropositive.

The V call is TRBV6-4, the J call TRBJ2-7, with D possibly TRBD2 on 6 matching bases. CDR3 length: 14 residues. V lost 6 bases and J lost 0, with 12 bases in between. CDR1 and CDR2 (germline): MRHNA, SNTAGT. CDR3: CASSRDGSSYEQYF. The DNA of the CDR3 is TGTGCCAGCAGCCGGGACGGGAGCTCCTACGAGCAGTACTTC.

The CDR3 protein is CASSEFGQGALNTEAFF. CDR3 coding DNA: TGTGCCAGCAGTGAATTTGGACAGGGGGCTCTGAACACTGAAGCTTTCTTT. The chain has TRBV6-1 and TRBJ1-1, with 11 bases identical to TRBD1. CDR1 is MNHNS, CDR2 SASEGT, per germline. Trimming removed 2 bases from V and 0 bases from J; junction bases left unmatched: 5. The CDR3 runs to 17 residues.

The V and J genes are TRBV7-7 and TRBJ2-7; D might be TRBD2 (6 bases). V lost 5 bases to trimming and J lost 0 bases, with 14 bases between them. The CDR3 consists of 15 residues. Germline CDR1 reads SSHAT; CDR2 reads FNYEAQ (reference sequence). The CDR3 DNA is TGTGCCAGCAGCGTACTAGCAGGGCCCTCCTACGAGCAGTACTTC. Translating gives CASSVLAGPSYEQYF.

The V call is TRBV28, the J call TRBJ2-7, with TRBD1 matching 10 bases. CDR1 is MDHEN and CDR2 is SYDVKM in the germline V gene. This CDR3 is 14 amino acids long. V shed 6 bases and J 4 bases; nucleotides not matched to a gene: 6. The CDR3 sequence is CASSPGQGWYEQYF. The CDR3 DNA reads as TGTGCCAGCAGCCCGGGACAGGGGTGGTACGAGCAGTACTTC.

This rearrangement joins TRBV7-9 to TRBJ1-2; weak D call: TRBD1 (6 bases). CDR1 SEHNR and CDR2 FQNEAQ come from the germline V gene (reference sequence). V was cut by 5 bases and J by 4 bases, with 8 bases left in between. The CDR3 extends over 12 amino acids. CDR3 nucleotides: TGTGCCAGCAGCGCGGACAGCTATGGCTACACCTTC. Amino acids: CASSADSYGYTF.

The gene calls are TRBV9 and TRBJ1-4; 7 nucleotides agree with TRBD1. Germline CDR1 is SGDLS and CDR2 is YYNGEE. The length of the CDR3 is 14 residues. J gave up 6 bases and V 3 bases, and 5 bases lay outside the gene matches. The chain's CDR3 is CASSAGQVDEKLFF. The CDR3 region has the DNA TGTGCCAGCAGCGCCGGACAGGTTGATGAAAAACTGTTTTTT.

The chain links TRBV7-2 to TRBJ1-1; D is uncertain. Trimming pared 6 bases from V and 6 bases from J, leaving 8 bases between. Germline CDR1 and CDR2: SGHTA and FQGNSA. CDR3 size: 11 residues. CDR3: CASSSIPEAFF. The CDR3 coding sequence is TGTGCCAGCAGTTCTATTCCTGAAGCTTTCTTT. Full variable domain (rest looked up from reference TRBV7-2 and TRBJ1-1): GAGVSQSPSNKVTEKGKDVELRCDPISGHTALYWYRQSLGQGLEFLIYFQGNSAPDKSGLPSDRFSAERTGGSVSTLTIQRTQQEDSAVYLCASSSIPEAFFGQGTRLTVV.

The rearrangement uses TRBV6-4 and TRBJ2-1, with a weak D call TRBD2 (5 bases). Trimming took off 0 bases at V and 0 bases at J, with 6 bases between the two ends. The CDR3 totals 15 residues. CDR1 and CDR2 from the germline V gene are MRHNA and SNTAGT. CDR3 bases: TGTGCCAGCAGTGACTCAGGGAGCTCCTACAATGAGCAGTTCTTC. Translation gives CASSDSGSSYNEQFF.

The V and J genes are TRBV7-3 and TRBJ2-6; no definite D call. Trimming left V 6 bases short and J 4 bases short, with 7 bases between. The CDR3 has 13 residues. The germline CDR1 and CDR2 sequences are SGHTA and FQGTGA. CDR3 in amino acids: CASSFFGANVLTF. In DNA, the CDR3 is TGTGCCAGCAGTTTCTTCGGGGCCAACGTCCTGACTTTC.

The genes are TRBV4-2 and TRBJ1-2, with 9 bases identical to TRBD1. The CDR3 has 17 residues. The germline CDR1 and CDR2 sequences are LGHNA and YNFKEQ. Trimming cost V 4 bases and J 2 bases; bases outside gene matches: 11. The CDR3, as DNA: TGTGCCAGCAGCCCGTTGGGACAGGGTAAGGAGAACTATGGCTACACCTTC. Its translation: CASSPLGQGKENYGYTF.

This chain joins TRBV4-2 and TRBJ2-5, with TRBD2 as a possible D gene (5 bases). With the DNA end fitting TRBJ2-7 better, the J assignment may be wrong. CDR3 length equals 15 residues. Germline V gene sequence: CDR1 LGHNA, CDR2 YNFKEQ. The DNA of the CDR3 is TGTGCCAGCAGCCAGGGGAGAACGGGGTCCTACGAGCAGTACTTC. This encodes CASSQGRTGSYEQYF.

The chain is built from TRBV6-6 and TRBJ1-1; maybe TRBD1 (5 bases). Per germline, CDR1 MNHNY and CDR2 SVGAGI (reference sequence). This CDR3 region has 14 residues. V was shortened by 5 bases and J by 2 bases, with 12 bases between the two germline ends. CDR3 sequence: CASSLQGSNTEAFF. The CDR3 DNA follows: TGTGCCAGCAGTCTCCAGGGCAGTAACACTGAAGCTTTCTTT.

J is TRBJ1-6 and V is TRBV18; D may be TRBD1 (6 bases). The CDR3 is made up of 13 amino acids. The germline V and J ends were trimmed by 4 bases and 10 bases, with 11 bases remaining between them. Germline V gene lookup returns CDR1 KGHSH and CDR2 LQKENI. The CDR3 protein is CASSRGGGSPLHF. The CDR3 nucleotides read TGTGCCAGCTCACGGGGGGGCGGATCACCCCTCCACTTT.

The chain combines TRBV5-8 with TRBJ1-5, with TRBD1 identical over 8 bases. With 7 bases clipped from V and 4 bases from J, the junction kept 7 bases outside the gene matches. CDR3 size: 14 residues. CDR1 and CDR2 (germline): SGHTS, YDEGEE. The CDR3: CASVVRGRNQPQHF. The CDR3 DNA reads TGTGCCAGCGTCGTCAGGGGGCGGAATCAGCCCCAGCATTTT. The full variable domain, rest sourced from reference TRBV5-8 and TRBJ1-5, is EAGVTQSPTHLIKTRGQQATLRCSPISGHTSVYWYQQALGLGLQFLLWYDEGEERNRGNFPPRFSGRQFPNYSSELNVNALELEDSALYLCASVVRGRNQPQHFGDGTRLSIL.

The chain uses TRBV19 and TRBJ1-2, with D tentatively TRBD1 (5 bases). V was pared by 7 bases and J by 4 bases, with 16 bases between. CDR3 length: 14 residues. Looked up from germline, CDR1 is LNHDA and CDR2 is SQIVND (reference sequence). CDR3 coding DNA: TGTGCCAGTAACCCTCCGAACAGGCCCTATGGCTACACCTTC. Amino acids: CASNPPNRPYGYTF.

The chain carries TRBV7-2 and TRBJ1-1; D is unresolved. CDR3 length: 13 amino acids. Germline V gives CDR1 SGHTA, CDR2 FQGNSA. Between the trimmed V and J ends, which lost 0 bases and 7 bases, there was a span of 9 bases. The CDR3 region is CASSLALEREAFF. The CDR3 DNA is TGTGCCAGCAGCTTAGCCCTGGAGCGTGAAGCTTTCTTT.

The gene calls are TRBV5-6 and TRBJ2-5; no reliable D call. Germline CDR1 SGHDT, CDR2 YYEEEE. This CDR3 region has 14 residues. Trimming took off 0 bases at V and 2 bases at J, with 8 bases between the two ends. The chain's CDR3 is CASSLAQRQETQYF. CDR3 nucleotides: TGTGCCAGCAGCTTGGCCCAACGGCAAGAGACCCAGTACTTC.

The CDR3 DNA reads TGTGCCAGCAGTTTCCGGACAGGGGAATATGGCTACACCTTC. Its protein is CASSFRTGEYGYTF. V usage is TRBV6-5 and J usage is TRBJ1-2; TRBD1 agrees at 9 bases. Germline lookup yields CDR1 MNHEY and CDR2 SVGAGI. CDR3 length equals 14 residues. Trimming removed 4 bases from V and 5 bases from J; junction bases left unmatched: 5.

CDR3 sequence reads: CASSVVMGATDTQYF. Here the CDR3 DNA reads TGTGCCAGCAGCGTAGTGATGGGAGCCACAGATACGCAGTATTTT. The chain couples TRBV9 to TRBJ2-3; D is perhaps TRBD2 (5 bases). The CDR3 loop spans 15 amino acids. Germline V CDR1 and CDR2: SGDLS, YYNGEE. V dropped 0 bases and J dropped 2 bases, with 10 bases sitting between them.